The 27 T cell receptor beta chains presented below share a single source sample, sequenced in a study of blood T cell repertoires in COVID-19. Assay: immunoSEQ multiplex PCR; the TCRdb copy retains only in-frame clones and omits some. This sample has around 200,000 clones; approximately 84% occur once, and the top ten carry approximately 7%. Sequences were obtained from peripheral blood. The source of these receptors is a human donor in a cohort sampled during active COVID-19.

The rearrangement uses TRBV13 and TRBJ2-3; 10 nucleotides agree with TRBD2. Germline V CDR1 and CDR2: PRHDT, FYEKMQ (reference sequence). The CDR3 loop spans 17 amino acids. After removal of 4 bases from V and 0 bases from J, the junction contained 7 bases not matched to a gene. The CDR3 sequence is CASSYPSGGSSTDTQYF. As DNA, the CDR3 is TGTGCCAGCAGCTATCCTAGCGGGGGTTCTAGCACAGATACGCAGTATTTT. Based on the CDR3 plus reference TRBV13 and TRBJ2-3, the full variable domain is AAGVIQSPRHLIKEKRETATLKCYPIPRHDTVYWYQQGPGQDPQFLISFYEKMQSDKGSIPDRFSAQQFSDYHSELNMSSLELGDSALYFCASSYPSGGSSTDTQYFGPGTRLTVL.

This chain joins TRBV11-2 and TRBJ1-2; the D gene is possibly TRBD1 (5 bases). CDR3 length: 17 amino acids. Germline CDR1 and CDR2: SGHAT and FQNNGV. V lost 5 bases and J lost 5, with 24 bases in between. In nucleotides, the CDR3 is TGTGCCAGCAGCGCTCAGCAGGGTTCATACTTTGGGTATGGCTACACCTTC. Translating it yields CASSAQQGSYFGYGYTF.

This sequence joins TRBV5-8 and TRBJ1-5, with 8 bases fitting TRBD1. Trimming removed 1 base from V and 6 bases from J; junction bases left unmatched: 3. CDR1 and CDR2 from the germline V gene are SGHTS and YDEGEE. This CDR3 is 14 amino acids long. The CDR3 DNA reads as TGTGCCAGCAGCTTGCGGACAGGGAGTCAGCCCCAGCATTTT. Translated: CASSLRTGSQPQHF.

The J gene is TRBJ2-7, the V gene TRBV4-2; a possible D gene is TRBD1 (5 bases). The CDR3 runs 12 residues. Germline V lookup: CDR1 LGHNA, CDR2 YNFKEQ. The germline V and J ends were trimmed by 4 bases and 5 bases, with 9 bases remaining between them. The CDR3 coding sequence is TGTGCCAGCAGCCTACAGGTGAACGAGCAGTACTTC. Its protein product is CASSLQVNEQYF.

This chain links TRBV29-1 with TRBJ2-7, with 7 bases identical to TRBD2. The length of the CDR3 is 12 residues. The germline CDR1 and CDR2 sequences are SQVTM and ANQGSEA. V trimming: 1 base; J trimming: 3 bases; junction bases outside the gene matches: 0. The CDR3 loop reads CSVEGGGYEQYF. CDR3 nucleotides: TGCAGCGTTGAAGGGGGGGGCTACGAGCAGTACTTC.

This chain connects TRBV4-1 to TRBJ2-7, with 8 nucleotides matching TRBD1. V lost 5 bases, J lost 3 bases, and 18 bases stayed unmatched. The CDR3 sequence is 18 residues long. CDR1 is MGHRA and CDR2 is YSYEKL in the germline V gene. The DNA of the CDR3 is TGCGCCAGCAGCGACCGGGACAGGCCCCTGAAAGGTCTCTACGAGCAGTACTTC. This sequence encodes CASSDRDRPLKGLYEQYF.

V and J are TRBV2 and TRBJ2-7, with a tentative D call TRBD1 (6 bases). The CDR3 is 15 amino acids. The germline gives CDR1 SNHLY, CDR2 FYNNEI. Trimming took off 7 bases at V and 5 bases at J, with 21 bases between the two ends. CDR3 protein: CASKGNWPAGDEQYF. Here the CDR3 DNA reads TGTGCCAGCAAAGGTAACTGGCCCGCAGGGGACGAGCAGTACTTC.

The chain joins TRBV6-5 to TRBJ2-7; D not certain. Trimming left V 5 bases short and J 2 bases short, with 13 bases between. This CDR3 contains 14 residues. Germline values: CDR1 MNHEY, CDR2 SVGAGI. The CDR3 sequence: CASSPPLFPYEQYF. CDR3 nucleotide sequence: TGTGCCAGCAGTCCCCCCTTGTTCCCCTACGAGCAGTACTTC.

V is TRBV2 and J is TRBJ1-4; 10 bases map to TRBD1. V dropped 6 bases and J dropped 5; count of bases not matched to a gene: 3. Germline CDR1 reads SNHLY; CDR2 reads FYNNEI. The CDR3 has 14 amino acids. CDR3 DNA: TGTGCCAGCAGCACGGACAGGGGGAATGAAAAACTGTTTTTT. Translated: CASSTDRGNEKLFF.

The genes are TRBV27 and TRBJ1-2; a weak D match, TRBD1 (6 bases). V was shortened by 5 bases and J by 3 bases, with 16 bases between the two germline ends. CDR1 and CDR2 from the germline V gene are MNHEY and SMNVEV (reference sequence). The CDR3 is 15 amino acids. The CDR3: CASSLRRGGDYGYTF. CDR3 sequence (DNA): TGTGCCAGCAGTCTCAGGAGGGGGGGGGACTATGGCTACACCTTC.

The gene calls are TRBV9 and TRBJ2-3; 10 bases align to TRBD2. Germline lookup yields CDR1 SGDLS and CDR2 YYNGEE. The V and J ends lost 3 bases and 8 bases, in that order; junction bases with no gene match: 6. The CDR3 runs to 14 residues. The CDR3 DNA follows: TGTGCCAGCAGCGGAGCGGGGGGGCCAGGTACGCAGTATTTT. Translated, it gives CASSGAGGPGTQYF.

The V gene is TRBV5-1, the J gene TRBJ1-1, with D maybe TRBD1 (5 bases). CDR3 length: 15 amino acids. Trimming removed 0 bases from V and 0 bases from J, with 9 bases in between. CDR1 and CDR2 from the germline V gene are SGHRS and YFSETQ. CDR3 in amino acids: CASSLGRVMNTEAFF. The DNA for the CDR3 is TGCGCCAGCAGCTTGGGCAGGGTTATGAACACTGAAGCTTTCTTT.

The chain links TRBV6-5 to TRBJ1-3; D possibly corresponds to TRBD1 (6 bases). CDR3 length: 15 amino acids. V shed 0 bases and J shed 5 bases, with 11 bases lying between them. CDR1 MNHEY and CDR2 SVGAGI come from the germline V gene. In DNA, the CDR3 is TGTGCCAGCAGTTACTCAGGCGGACAGCGAAACACCATATATTTT. Its translation is CASSYSGGQRNTIYF.

This clone showed up just once. The chain is built from TRBV2 and TRBJ2-1; 8 bases align to TRBD2. Germline CDR1 and CDR2: SNHLY and FYNNEI. The CDR3 spans 13 residues. Trimming cost V 10 bases and J 6 bases; bases outside gene matches: 8. The CDR3 spells CAKSGGISNEQFF. DNA of the CDR3: TGTGCCAAAAGCGGGGGTATTTCCAATGAGCAGTTCTTC.

The rearrangement uses TRBV6-6 and TRBJ1-5; D not resolved. The CDR3 spans 15 residues. Trimming pared 2 bases from V and 7 bases from J, leaving 15 bases between. Germline loops: CDR1 MNHNY, CDR2 SVGAGI (reference sequence). The CDR3 spells CASSYSGEMMQPQHF. The CDR3 nucleotides read TGTGCCAGCAGTTACAGTGGTGAGATGATGCAGCCCCAGCATTTT.

Comment on this clone: One end of the junction does not line up with germline, which may come from a read error. This CDR3 reads CASSLGGTTHEKLFF. The DNA of the CDR3 is TGTGCCAGCAGCTTGGGGGGGACAACTCATGAAAAACTGTTTTTT. This chain connects TRBV5-6 to TRBJ1-4; D possibly corresponds to TRBD1 (6 bases). CDR1 and CDR2 (germline): SGHDT, YYEEEE. This CDR3 spans 15 amino acids.

V gene TRBV19 combines with J gene TRBJ1-4; TRBD1 might be the D (5 bases). Germline V gene data show CDR1 as LNHDA and CDR2 as SQIVND (reference sequence). The ends were cut back, 2 bases at V and 2 bases at J, with 18 bases in the middle. This CDR3 has 18 residues. CDR3: CASSIPRAGLGTNEKLFF. The CDR3 nucleotides are TGTGCCAGTAGTATACCCCGGGCAGGGTTGGGGACTAATGAAAAACTGTTTTTT.

The gene calls are TRBV4-2 and TRBJ2-2; 10 bases are shared with TRBD2. The J segment lost 4 bases and the V segment lost 4 bases, leaving 9 bases of the junction unmatched. Germline CDR1 is LGHNA and CDR2 is YNFKEQ. This CDR3 contains 17 residues. CDR3 sequence reads: CASSPRERGGTTGELFF. CDR3 coding DNA: TGTGCCAGCAGCCCCAGGGAGCGGGGGGGCACCACCGGGGAGCTGTTTTTT.

The V and J genes are TRBV2 and TRBJ2-2; a weak D match, TRBD2 (5 bases). The CDR3 covers 13 residues. The germline gives CDR1 SNHLY, CDR2 FYNNEI. V shed 6 bases and J shed 3 bases, with 8 bases lying between them. CDR3 residues: CASSRTYTGELFF. The CDR3 coding sequence is TGTGCCAGCAGCAGGACTTACACCGGGGAGCTGTTTTTT. The complete variable domain, with remaining parts taken from reference TRBV2 and TRBJ2-2, reads EPEVTQTPSHQVTQMGQEVILRCVPISNHLYFYWYRQILGQKVEFLVSFYNNEISEKSEIFDDQFSVERPDGSNFTLKIRSTKLEDSAMYFCASSRTYTGELFFGEGSRLTVL.

The V gene is TRBV3-1 (or the pseudogene TRBV3-2), the J gene TRBJ2-5; TRBD2 aligns across 8 bases. The V gene end was trimmed by 4 bases and the J gene end by 5 bases; junction bases not matched to a gene: 6. The CDR3 is 14 residues long. Per germline, CDR1 LGHDT and CDR2 YNNKEL (reference sequence). The CDR3 DNA reads as TGTGCCAGCAGCCTCGGGGGGGGAATGGAGACCCAGTACTTC. Translating it yields CASSLGGGMETQYF.

This rearrangement joins TRBV6-5 to TRBJ1-2, with 11 bases identical to TRBD1. The ends lost 5 bases at V and 8 bases at J; junction bases unmatched: 10. Per the germline V gene, CDR1 is MNHEY and CDR2 is SVGAGI. This CDR3 region has 15 residues. CDR3 protein: CASSRTGGATWGYTF. The CDR3, as DNA: TGTGCCAGCAGTCGGACAGGGGGCGCAACTTGGGGCTACACCTTC.

The chain joins TRBV4-1 to TRBJ2-5, with TRBD1 matching 11 bases. The V segment lost 3 bases and the J segment 5 bases; nucleotides outside the gene matches: 8. The CDR3 loop spans 16 amino acids. Germline V gene sequence: CDR1 MGHRA, CDR2 YSYEKL. The CDR3, as DNA: TGCGCCAGCAGCCATCCCGGGACAGGGGGTGACGAGACCCAGTACTTC. It codes for CASSHPGTGGDETQYF.

The chain couples TRBV6-6 to TRBJ2-3; D perhaps matches TRBD2 (6 bases). The CDR3 length is 15 residues. Germline assignment: CDR1 MNHNY and CDR2 SVGAGI (reference sequence). The ends were cut back, 5 bases at V and 1 base at J, with 13 bases in the middle. The CDR3 protein is CASSDRGIGTDTQYF. Written as DNA, the CDR3 is TGTGCCAGCAGTGACCGGGGGATTGGCACAGATACGCAGTATTTT.

This clone was picked up a small number of times. The CDR3 DNA reads as TGTGCCAGCAGCTTGGGAGTTTCGAACACCGGGGAGCTGTTTTTT. Amino acids: CASSLGVSNTGELFF. The chain combines TRBV11-3 with TRBJ2-2; D may be TRBD2 (5 bases). Germline CDR1 is SGHNT and CDR2 is YENEEA. The germline V and J ends were trimmed by 3 bases and 0 bases, with 8 bases remaining between them. This CDR3 region has 15 residues.

This clone was observed a handful of times. The V call is TRBV11-1, the J call TRBJ1-1; D is unresolved. Germline V gene sequence: CDR1 SGHAT, CDR2 FQDESV (reference sequence). The CDR3 spans 13 residues. Deletions cut 4 bases from V and 2 bases from J, with 8 bases between. The CDR3 nucleotides are TGTGCCAGCAGCTCGACACCTAACACTGAAGCTTTCTTT. Its protein product is CASSSTPNTEAFF.

This clone showed up just a few times. The V gene is TRBV7-6, the J gene TRBJ2-7, with 9 bases identical to TRBD2. Germline trimming cut 5 bases from V and 0 bases from J; bases unmatched to any gene: 5. Germline CDR1 reads SGHVS; CDR2 reads FNYEAQ. The CDR3 is 15 amino acids. The CDR3 DNA is TGTGCCAGCAGCACGTCTAGCGGGGACTCCTACGAGCAGTACTTC. Residues: CASSTSSGDSYEQYF.

The rearrangement links TRBV2 to TRBJ2-5; 13 bases map to TRBD2. V shed 4 bases and J 5 bases; nucleotides not matched to a gene: 4. Looked up from germline, CDR1 is SNHLY and CDR2 is FYNNEI. This CDR3 contains 15 residues. The CDR3 DNA sequence: TGTGCCAGCAGTGTAGGGACTAGCGGGGTGGAGACCCAGTACTTC. Its protein is CASSVGTSGVETQYF.